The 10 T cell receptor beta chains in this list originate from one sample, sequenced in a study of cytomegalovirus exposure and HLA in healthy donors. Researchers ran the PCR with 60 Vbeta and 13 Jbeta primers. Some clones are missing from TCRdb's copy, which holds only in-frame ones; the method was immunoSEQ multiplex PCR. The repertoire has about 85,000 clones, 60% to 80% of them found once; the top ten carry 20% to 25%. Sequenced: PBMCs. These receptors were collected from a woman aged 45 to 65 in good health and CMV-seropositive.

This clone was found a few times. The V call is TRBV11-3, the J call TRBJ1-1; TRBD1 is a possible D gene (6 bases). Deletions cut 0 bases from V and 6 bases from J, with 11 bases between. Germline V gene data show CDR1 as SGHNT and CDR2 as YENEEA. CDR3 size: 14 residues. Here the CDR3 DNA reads TGTGCCAGCAGCTTAGATACAGGGAGCGCTGAAGCTTTCTTT. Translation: CASSLDTGSAEAFF.

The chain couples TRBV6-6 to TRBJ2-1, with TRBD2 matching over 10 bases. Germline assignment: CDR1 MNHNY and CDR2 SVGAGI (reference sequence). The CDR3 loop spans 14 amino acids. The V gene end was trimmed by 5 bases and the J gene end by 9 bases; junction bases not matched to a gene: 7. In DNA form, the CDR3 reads TGTGCCAGCAGTGGGACTAGCGAATTGGTTGAGCAGTTCTTC. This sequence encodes CASSGTSELVEQFF.

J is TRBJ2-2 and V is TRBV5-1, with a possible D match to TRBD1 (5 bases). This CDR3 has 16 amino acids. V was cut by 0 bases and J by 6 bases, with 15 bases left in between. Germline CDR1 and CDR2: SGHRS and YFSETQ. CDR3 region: CASSLGDRFRAGELFF. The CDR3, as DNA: TGCGCCAGCAGCTTGGGCGACAGATTCAGGGCCGGGGAGCTGTTTTTT.

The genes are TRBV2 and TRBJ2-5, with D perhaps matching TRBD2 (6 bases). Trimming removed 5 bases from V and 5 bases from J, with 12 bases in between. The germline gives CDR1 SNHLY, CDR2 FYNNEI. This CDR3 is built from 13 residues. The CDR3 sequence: CASSLGGGETQYF. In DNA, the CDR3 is TGTGCCAGCAGTCTCGGCGGAGGGGAGACCCAGTACTTC.

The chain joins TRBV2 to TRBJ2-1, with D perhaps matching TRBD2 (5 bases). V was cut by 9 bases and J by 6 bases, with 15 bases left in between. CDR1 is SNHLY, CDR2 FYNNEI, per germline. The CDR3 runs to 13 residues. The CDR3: CASSVWQSNEQFF. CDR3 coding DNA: TGTGCCAGTAGCGTTTGGCAGTCCAATGAGCAGTTCTTC. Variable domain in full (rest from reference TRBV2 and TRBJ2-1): EPEVTQTPSHQVTQMGQEVILRCVPISNHLYFYWYRQILGQKVEFLVSFYNNEISEKSEIFDDQFSVERPDGSNFTLKIRSTKLEDSAMYFCASSVWQSNEQFFGPGTRLTVL.

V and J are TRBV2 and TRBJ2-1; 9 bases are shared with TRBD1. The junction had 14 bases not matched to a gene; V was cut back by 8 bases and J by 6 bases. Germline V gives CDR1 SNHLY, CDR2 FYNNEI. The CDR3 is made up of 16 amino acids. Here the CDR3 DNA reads TGTGCCAGCCGTGGGTCCACAGGGGGCTGGGGCAATGAGCAGTTCTTC. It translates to CASRGSTGGWGNEQFF. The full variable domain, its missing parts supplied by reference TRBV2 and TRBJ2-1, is EPEVTQTPSHQVTQMGQEVILRCVPISNHLYFYWYRQILGQKVEFLVSFYNNEISEKSEIFDDQFSVERPDGSNFTLKIRSTKLEDSAMYFCASRGSTGGWGNEQFFGPGTRLTVL.

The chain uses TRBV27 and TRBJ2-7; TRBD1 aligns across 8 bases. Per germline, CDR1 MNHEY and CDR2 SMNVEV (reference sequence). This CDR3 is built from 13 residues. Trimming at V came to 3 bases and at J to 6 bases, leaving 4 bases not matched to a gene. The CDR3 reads CASSLTTGGEQYV. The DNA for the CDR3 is TGTGCCAGCAGTTTGACTACAGGGGGCGAGCAGTACGTC.

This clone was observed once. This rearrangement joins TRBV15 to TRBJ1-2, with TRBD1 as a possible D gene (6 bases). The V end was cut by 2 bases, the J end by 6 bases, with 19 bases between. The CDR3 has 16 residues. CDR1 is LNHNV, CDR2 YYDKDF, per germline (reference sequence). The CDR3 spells CATSRRGQTPLHGYTF. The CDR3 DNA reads TGTGCCACCAGCAGACGTGGACAGACGCCTCTTCATGGCTACACCTTC.

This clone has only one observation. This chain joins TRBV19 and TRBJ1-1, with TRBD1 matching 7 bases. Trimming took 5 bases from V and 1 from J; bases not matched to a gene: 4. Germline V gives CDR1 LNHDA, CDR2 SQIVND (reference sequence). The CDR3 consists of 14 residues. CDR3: CASSPYRGNTEAFF. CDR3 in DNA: TGTGCCAGTAGTCCCTACAGGGGGAACACTGAAGCTTTCTTT.

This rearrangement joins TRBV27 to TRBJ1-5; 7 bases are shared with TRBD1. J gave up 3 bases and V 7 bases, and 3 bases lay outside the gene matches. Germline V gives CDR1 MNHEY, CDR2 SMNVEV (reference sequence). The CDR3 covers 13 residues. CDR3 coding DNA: TGTGCCAGCAAGACAGGGATCAATCAGCCCCAGCATTTT. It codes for CASKTGINQPQHF.